These T cell receptor beta chains were read from a single sample in a study of spatial heterogeneity in lung cancer. Each CDR3 protein is one row after TCRdb ran MiXCR on the 5' RACE reads. The data hold over 2,000 distinct CDR3 sequences, with approximately 5.1% observed a single time. Sequencing was performed on lung tumor tissue, taken at surgery. Every receptor here comes from a male donor with early-stage non-small cell lung cancer. The CDR3 runs from the conserved cysteine through the conserved F or W. Each record gives: D gene, V gene, J gene, clone size, CDR3 protein, CDR3 DNA. D genes are given only for firm matches. Where a row states a size, it is once, few, many or the class of an expanded clone; other rows omit it.

NA	TRBV5-1	TRBJ1-2	many	CASSPGTLQSNYGYTF	TGCGCCAGCAGCCCGGGGACGCTGCAATCTAACTATGGCTACACCTTC
TRBD1	TRBV28	TRBJ2-4	medium-sized	CASRSGTVAKNIQYF	TGTGCCAGCAGATCCGGGACAGTAGCCAAAAACATTCAGTACTTC
NA	TRBV6-2/TRBV6-3	TRBJ1-5	medium-sized	CASSDWDSNQPQHF	TGTGCCAGCAGTGACTGGGATAGCAATCAGCCCCAGCATTTT
NA	TRBV19	TRBJ1-4	medium-sized	CASSSLGGSNEKLFF	TGTGCCAGTAGTTCTTTAGGCGGGTCGAATGAAAAACTGTTTTTT
NA	TRBV18	TRBJ2-1	medium-sized	CASSPRQSNEQFF	TGTGCCAGCTCACCGCGTCAGTCCAATGAGCAGTTCTTC
NA	TRBV20-1	TRBJ1-1	medium-sized	CSARSPGQGGAFF	TGCAGTGCTAGATCCCCTGGGCAGGGAGGAGCTTTCTTT
NA	TRBV28	TRBJ1-5	large	CASSPSGVGNQPQHF	TGTGCCAGCAGTCCTTCAGGGGTTGGCAATCAGCCCCAGCATTTT
NA	TRBV18	TRBJ1-5	medium-sized	CASSWGGNQPQHF	TGTGCCAGCTCGTGGGGAGGGAATCAGCCCCAGCATTTT
TRBD1	TRBV7-2	TRBJ2-7	many	CASSPGQGREQYF	TGTGCCAGCAGCCCCGGACAGGGGAGGGAGCAGTACTTC
NA	TRBV7-8	TRBJ2-1	many	CASSPQLGKLGNEQFF	TGTGCCAGCAGCCCCCAACTAGGTAAACTAGGCAATGAGCAGTTCTTC
TRBD2	TRBV7-2	TRBJ2-1	few	CASSLRTSAYNEQFF	TGTGCCAGCAGCTTACGTACTAGCGCGTACAATGAGCAGTTCTTC
NA	TRBV4-3	TRBJ1-1	medium-sized	CASSRTDNTEAFF	TGCGCCAGCAGCCGGACCGATAACACTGAAGCTTTCTTT
NA	TRBV20-1	TRBJ2-2	medium-sized	CSAHAGGTNTGELFF	TGCAGTGCTCACGCCGGGGGGACAAACACCGGGGAGCTGTTTTTT
NA	TRBV6-1	TRBJ2-3	medium-sized	CASSENSPDTQYF	TGTGCCAGCAGTGAGAACTCCCCAGATACGCAGTATTTT
TRBD1	TRBV18	TRBJ1-1	many	CASSGTGDTEAFF	TGTGCCAGCTCAGGTACAGGGGACACTGAAGCTTTCTTT
NA	TRBV4-1	TRBJ1-3	many	CASSPSRVSGNTIYF	TGCGCCAGCAGCCCGTCCAGGGTCTCTGGAAACACCATATATTTT
TRBD1	TRBV3-1	TRBJ1-1	medium-sized	CANRQGEVNTEAFF	TGTGCCAACCGACAGGGGGAGGTGAACACTGAAGCTTTCTTT
NA	TRBV6-2/TRBV6-3	TRBJ2-2	medium-sized	CAGTSGGAPNTGELFF	TGTGCCGGAACGTCAGGCGGAGCCCCGAACACCGGGGAGCTGTTTTTT
NA	TRBV30	TRBJ2-1	many	CAWSEAGEVDEQFF	TGTGCCTGGAGTGAAGCGGGTGAGGTGGATGAGCAGTTCTTC
TRBD1	TRBV7-2	TRBJ2-7	many	CASSPRDRAYEQYF	TGTGCCAGCAGCCCCCGGGACAGGGCCTACGAGCAGTACTTC
NA	TRBV7-2	TRBJ1-1	many	CASSIGAANTEAFF	TGTGCCAGCAGTATCGGGGCGGCAAACACTGAAGCTTTCTTT
TRBD1	TRBV25-1	TRBJ2-2	medium-sized	CASSGQGRWAGELFF	TGTGCCAGCAGTGGACAGGGCCGGTGGGCCGGGGAGCTGTTTTTT
TRBD1	TRBV7-9	TRBJ2-7	many	CASSITGGSYEQYF	TGTGCCAGCAGCATCACAGGGGGTTCCTACGAGCAGTACTTC
NA	TRBV28	TRBJ1-1	large	CASSRGTEAFF	TGTGCCAGCAGTCGGGGCACTGAAGCTTTCTTT
NA	TRBV4-3	TRBJ2-2	many	CASSRRIMNTGELFF	TGCGCCAGCAGCCGGCGGATTATGAACACCGGGGAGCTGTTTTTT
NA	TRBV5-6	TRBJ1-3	medium-sized	CASRPGQSSGNTIYF	TGTGCCAGCAGACCTGGACAGTCCTCTGGAAACACCATATATTTT
TRBD1	TRBV5-6	TRBJ1-1	medium-sized	CASRDGTGGFGTEAFF	TGTGCCAGCAGGGATGGGACAGGGGGCTTCGGCACTGAAGCTTTCTTT
TRBD2	TRBV3-1	TRBJ2-7	many	CASSQVQRGSYEQYF	TGTGCCAGCAGCCAAGTCCAGCGGGGTTCCTACGAGCAGTACTTC
NA	TRBV28	TRBJ1-4	medium-sized	CASRGTTNEKLFF	TGTGCCAGCAGGGGTACAACTAATGAAAAACTGTTTTTT
NA	TRBV20-1	TRBJ2-1	few	CSARSGPYNEQFF	TGCAGTGCTAGAAGCGGTCCTTACAATGAGCAGTTCTTC
NA	TRBV9	TRBJ2-2	NA	CASSVHWTGELFF	TGTGCCAGCAGCGTTCATTGGACCGGGGAGCTGTTTTTT
NA	TRBV7-2	TRBJ2-3	hyperexpanded	CASSLSMLDTQYF	TGTGCCAGCAGCTTATCAATGCTAGATACGCAGTATTTT
TRBD2	TRBV20-1	TRBJ2-7	NA	CSLAGVSYEQYF	TGCAGTCTAGCGGGGGTCTCCTACGAGCAGTACTTC
NA	TRBV27	TRBJ2-3	many	CASTKTGSTDTQYF	TGTGCCAGCACCAAGACAGGAAGCACAGATACGCAGTATTTT
NA	TRBV5-1	TRBJ2-7	few	CASSLELSFYEQYF	TGCGCCAGCAGCTTGGAGTTGAGTTTTTACGAGCAGTACTTC
TRBD2	TRBV5-1	TRBJ2-7	medium-sized	CASSLAGGNSYEQYF	TGCGCCAGCAGCTTGGCCGGGGGGAATAGTTACGAGCAGTACTTC
TRBD2	TRBV2	TRBJ2-1	medium-sized	CASRPLAGDYNEQFF	TGTGCCAGCAGGCCACTAGCGGGGGACTACAATGAGCAGTTCTTC
NA	TRBV20-1	TRBJ2-2	large	CSAAQGMNTGELFF	TGCAGTGCCGCACAGGGAATGAACACCGGGGAGCTGTTTTTT
NA	TRBV6-5	TRBJ1-1	medium-sized	CASSYAGRQAFF	TGTGCCAGCAGTTACGCCGGCCGCCAAGCTTTCTTT
NA	TRBV7-2	TRBJ1-2	medium-sized	CASSLVGTYCTF	TGTGCCAGCAGCTTAGTTGGGACATACTGCACCTTC
NA	TRBV5-6	TRBJ2-7	NA	CASSLWGAPTTYEQYF	TGTGCCAGCAGCTTGTGGGGGGCTCCCACAACCTACGAGCAGTACTTC
NA	TRBV6-6	TRBJ2-3	large	CASSYSQRYTDTQYF	TGTGCCAGCAGTTACTCTCAGCGGTACACAGATACGCAGTATTTT
NA	TRBV6-5	TRBJ1-3	many	CASSAQTQGYAGNTIYF	TGTGCCAGCAGTGCCCAAACACAGGGTTATGCTGGAAACACCATATATTTT
TRBD2	TRBV27	TRBJ2-2	medium-sized	CASSPSLAANTGELFF	TGTGCCAGCAGCCCTTCCCTAGCGGCGAACACCGGGGAGCTGTTTTTT
NA	TRBV11-2	TRBJ2-2	many	CASSLAGIGELFF	TGTGCCAGCAGCTTAGCGGGGATCGGGGAGCTGTTTTTT
NA	TRBV6-2/TRBV6-3	TRBJ2-1	medium-sized	CASSLIGRGDEQFF	TGTGCCAGCAGCCTTATCGGCAGGGGCGATGAGCAGTTCTTC
NA	TRBV28	TRBJ2-3	NA	CASSASGLSIDTQYF	TGTGCCAGCAGTGCCTCGGGACTCAGTATAGATACGCAGTATTTT
TRBD2	TRBV4-1	TRBJ2-7	many	CASSQDLLAGRYEQYF	TGCGCCAGCAGCCAAGACTTGTTAGCGGGGCGGTACGAGCAGTACTTC
NA	TRBV28	TRBJ2-2	many	CVGGGNTGELFF	TGTGTTGGAGGAGGGAACACCGGGGAGCTGTTTTTT
NA	TRBV6-4	TRBJ2-2	medium-sized	CASSDSFYTGELFF	TGTGCCAGCAGTGACAGCTTTTACACCGGGGAGCTGTTTTTT